The sequence of this TCR beta chain was determined in a study of cytomegalovirus exposure and HLA in healthy donors. The study ran its PCR with 60 Vbeta and 13 Jbeta primers. Sequencing was performed with immunoSEQ multiplex PCR; in TCRdb, only in-frame clones are kept and a portion is missing. The sample has roughly 150,000 clones, around 79% seen once. Germline assignment: CDR1 MGHRA and CDR2 YSYEKL. This CDR3 contains 17 residues. The V and J ends lost 1 base and 1 base respectively, with 14 bases between them. The source is a male donor in good health and CMV-seronegative. The chain recombines TRBV4-1 with TRBJ1-3, with a possible D match to TRBD1 (6 bases). Material: PBMCs. This CDR3 is CASSQGQVLLSGNTIYF. The CDR3 bases are TGCGCCAGCAGCCAAGGACAGGTCCTTTTATCTGGAAACACCATATATTTT.